Following are 4 T cell receptor beta chains from one sample sequenced in a study of blood T cell repertoires in COVID-19 (dated by TCRdb to 2019 to 2021). The library was prepared using the immunoSEQ multiplex PCR assay. TCRdb retrieved this table from immuneACCESS and kept in-frame rearrangements only. Not all clones are present; in checked studies, unresolved V genes account for under half, and no reason is known for the remainder. The sample table shows over 200,000 clones, and almost 90% are seen once. Jointly, the top ten make up 2.7% of the sample. The sequenced sample was peripheral blood. These receptor sequences come from an older woman with acute or convalescent COVID-19.

V is TRBV28 and J is TRBJ1-2; maybe TRBD1 (6 bases). The V end lost 6 bases, the J end lost 8 bases, and 19 bases lay between the germline ends. CDR1 is MDHEN, CDR2 SYDVKM, per germline. There are 14 residues in the CDR3. The chain's CDR3 is CASRPDRGARGYTF. CDR3 in DNA: TGTGCCAGCAGACCTGATCGGGGGGCACGGGGCTACACCTTC.

V and J are TRBV7-9 and TRBJ1-5, with a tentative D call TRBD1 (5 bases). Trimming removed 1 base at V and 3 bases at J, with 10 bases between. CDR1 is SEHNR, CDR2 FQNEAQ, per germline (reference sequence). CDR3 size: 15 residues. The CDR3 nucleotides read TGTGCCAGCAGCTTAGGGGGCCTGCCCAATCAGCCCCAGCATTTT. It translates to CASSLGGLPNQPQHF. Combining the CDR3 with reference TRBV7-9 and TRBJ1-5 gives the whole variable domain DTGVSQNPRHKITKRGQNVTFRCDPISEHNRLYWYRQTLGQGPEFLTYFQNEAQLEKSRLLSDRFSAERPKGSFSTLEIQRTEQGDSAMYLCASSLGGLPNQPQHFGDGTRLSIL.

V and J are TRBV11-2 and TRBJ2-3; TRBD2 matches 9 bases. CDR3 length: 14 amino acids. V was pared by 7 bases and J by 8 bases, with 10 bases of the junction left unmatched. Germline V gene sequence: CDR1 SGHAT, CDR2 FQNNGV. As DNA, the CDR3 is TGTGCCAGCACCTCAAAGGTACTAGCGGGTACGCAGTATTTT. Protein: CASTSKVLAGTQYF.

The rearrangement links TRBV9 to TRBJ1-3; D perhaps matches TRBD1 (5 bases). Trimming pared 0 bases from V and 0 bases from J, leaving 13 bases between. The CDR3 length is 17 residues. In germline, CDR1 is SGDLS, CDR2 YYNGEE. This chain's CDR3 is CASSVGPGGTSGNTIYF. DNA of the CDR3: TGTGCCAGCAGCGTAGGTCCTGGGGGGACCTCTGGAAACACCATATATTTT. Combining the CDR3 with reference TRBV9 and TRBJ1-3 gives the whole variable domain DSGVTQTPKHLITATGQRVTLRCSPRSGDLSVYWYQQSLDQGLQFLIQYYNGEERAKGNILERFSAQQFPDLHSELNLSSLELGDSALYFCASSVGPGGTSGNTIYFGEGSWLTVV.